These 15 T cell receptor beta chains share one sample of origin, sequenced in a study of shared clonotypes between healthy human individuals (dated by TCRdb to about 2020). Library preparation employed the immunoSEQ multiplex PCR assay. This immuneACCESS table, as held by TCRdb, lists in-frame sequences with V and J called but not all clones. Of the missing ones, under half trace to an unresolved V gene in checked studies; the others have no known cause. The sample table holds millions of clones, of which roughly 94% were seen once. The biggest ten clones account for 0.1% to 0.15% of the sample. The material sequenced was naive CD4+ T cells sorted from blood. Per the publication, the cell subset or site label means: CD45RA+ positively selected. Every receptor here comes from a man aged 18 to 30 in good health.

The chain employs TRBV6-5 and TRBJ1-1, with 8 bases identical to TRBD1. The length of the CDR3 is 15 residues. J gave up 4 bases and V 5 bases, and 9 bases lay outside the gene matches. From germline, CDR1 is MNHEY and CDR2 SVGAGI. In nucleotides, the CDR3 is TGTGCCAGCAGTATCGACAGGGGTGACGGCACTGAAGCTTTCTTT. This translates into CASSIDRGDGTEAFF.

This chain links TRBV5-6 with TRBJ1-3; a possible D gene is TRBD1 (6 bases). Looked up from germline, CDR1 is SGHDT and CDR2 is YYEEEE. V was clipped by 4 bases and J by 0 bases, with 11 bases between them. The CDR3 covers 15 residues. The CDR3 spells CASSPRGFSGNTIYF. The CDR3 DNA reads TGTGCCAGCAGCCCAAGGGGGTTCTCTGGAAACACCATATATTTT. The full variable domain, its missing parts supplied by reference TRBV5-6 and TRBJ1-3, is DAGVTQSPTHLIKTRGQQVTLRCSPKSGHDTVSWYQQALGQGPQFIFQYYEEEERQRGNFPDRFSGHQFPNYSSELNVNALLLGDSALYLCASSPRGFSGNTIYFGEGSWLTVV.

V is TRBV6-1 and J is TRBJ2-7, with no clear D. Germline-derived CDR1 and CDR2 are MNHNS and SASEGT. The CDR3 loop spans 14 amino acids. The V gene lost 7 bases and the J gene lost 2 bases, with 15 bases spanning the gap. The chain's CDR3 is CASTETHGPYEQYF. Here the CDR3 DNA reads TGTGCCAGCACAGAGACCCACGGACCCTACGAGCAGTACTTC.

The CDR3: CASSKSWNFNEKLFF. The DNA for the CDR3 is TGTGCCAGCAGCAAATCGTGGAATTTTAATGAAAAACTGTTTTTT. The chain joins TRBV21-1 to TRBJ1-4. TRBV21-1 is shown as a pseudogene. The CDR3 length is 15 residues.

Regarding this clone: Distinct nucleotide sequences in the sample also encode this CDR3. This chain uses TRBV7-9 with TRBJ1-5, with no clear D. The ends were cut back, 0 bases at V and 7 bases at J, with 7 bases in the middle. The CDR3 is 13 amino acids. Looked up from germline, CDR1 is SEHNR and CDR2 is FQNEAQ (reference sequence). In DNA, the CDR3 is TGTGCCAGCAGCTTAGCAGGGTCCCAGCCCCAGCATTTT. Amino acid sequence: CASSLAGSQPQHF.

The chain employs TRBV10-3 and TRBJ1-2; no clear D gene. This CDR3 is built from 16 residues. Trimming removed 0 bases from V and 8 bases from J, with 19 bases in between. CDR1 is ENHRY, CDR2 SYGVKD, per germline. CDR3 DNA sequence: TGTGCCATCAGTGAGTCTACAACCGGACCTAAAGGGGGCTACACCTTC. This sequence encodes CAISESTTGPKGGYTF.

The chain joins TRBV5-1 to TRBJ1-1; unclear D gene. Trimming pared 0 bases from V and 1 base from J, leaving 10 bases between. The CDR3 has 15 residues. Germline V gene lookup returns CDR1 SGHRS and CDR2 YFSETQ. The CDR3 loop reads CASSLAESPNTEAFF. The CDR3 DNA reads as TGCGCCAGCAGCTTGGCCGAGAGCCCGAACACTGAAGCTTTCTTT.

V gene TRBV6-1 combines with J gene TRBJ1-1; D call uncertain. Per the germline V gene, CDR1 is MNHNS and CDR2 is SASEGT. The CDR3 totals 13 residues. The ends were cut back, 10 bases at V and 3 bases at J, with 15 bases in the middle. CDR3 sequence: CATCRGWDTEAFF. CDR3 DNA sequence: TGTGCCACCTGTCGCGGGTGGGACACTGAAGCTTTCTTT.

For this clone: At the DNA level, this CDR3 is encoded by other sequences in the same sample as well. The V and J genes are TRBV10-1 and TRBJ2-5; D remains ambiguous. This CDR3 is built from 14 residues. CDR1 is WNHNN and CDR2 is SYGVQD in the germline V gene (reference sequence). The ends were cut back, 0 bases at V and 2 bases at J, with 7 bases in the middle. The CDR3 is CASSESGRQETQYF. DNA for the CDR3: TGCGCCAGCAGTGAGTCTGGACGACAAGAGACCCAGTACTTC.

V is TRBV25-1 and J is TRBJ1-6; D call uncertain. CDR3 length: 15 amino acids. The V gene lost 2 bases and the J gene lost 7 bases, with 12 bases spanning the gap. The germline V gene has CDR1 MGHDK and CDR2 SYGVNS. The CDR3 DNA reads as TGTGCCAGCAGTGAACGGGGAGGTGTCAATTCACCCCTCCACTTT. Translated, it gives CASSERGGVNSPLHF.

For the CDR3, the DNA is TGTGCCAGCAGCTTAGATATGGCGGCAGGTACCCCCTACGAGCAGTACTTC. This codes for CASSLDMAAGTPYEQYF. The chain uses TRBV11-2 and TRBJ2-7; D uncertain. Germline V lookup: CDR1 SGHAT, CDR2 FQNNGV. The CDR3 is 17 amino acids. V was clipped by 0 bases and J by 2 bases, with 17 bases between them.

This chain links TRBV6-5 with TRBJ2-5; D perhaps matches TRBD2 (6 bases). There are 14 residues in the CDR3. Germline V CDR1 and CDR2: MNHEY, SVGAGI. V lost 8 bases and J 2 bases, leaving 15 bases between the germline ends. Here the CDR3 DNA reads TGTGCCAGCGGTTCCCCGGGAGCACAAGAGACCCAGTACTTC. Translation: CASGSPGAQETQYF.

This clone has only one observation. The chain has TRBV7-2 and TRBJ1-1, with unresolved D. The CDR3 extends over 13 amino acids. V was cut by 3 bases and J by 1 base, with 6 bases left in between. Germline CDR1 reads SGHTA; CDR2 reads FQGNSA. The CDR3, as DNA: TGTGCCAGCAGCTTGGCCAAGAACACTGAAGCTTTCTTT. Translating it yields CASSLAKNTEAFF. The full variable domain, in which reference TRBV7-2 and TRBJ1-1 provide the parts outside the CDR3, is GAGVSQSPSNKVTEKGKDVELRCDPISGHTALYWYRQSLGQGLEFLIYFQGNSAPDKSGLPSDRFSAERTGGSVSTLTIQRTQQEDSAVYLCASSLAKNTEAFFGQGTRLTVV.

This rearrangement joins TRBV28 to TRBJ2-3, with D uncertain. V lost 3 bases and J 4 bases, leaving 14 bases between the germline ends. CDR1 is MDHEN and CDR2 is SYDVKM in the germline V gene. CDR3 length: 15 residues. The CDR3 protein is CASSFGGDHADTQYF. The CDR3 DNA follows: TGTGCCAGCAGTTTCGGTGGCGACCACGCAGATACGCAGTATTTT.

V usage is TRBV10-3 and J usage is TRBJ2-3, with TRBD2 identical over 9 bases. CDR3 length equals 18 residues. V shed 3 bases, J shed 0 bases, and the junction held 10 bases outside the gene matches. Germline values: CDR1 ENHRY, CDR2 SYGVKD. CDR3: CAISEPLGLASSTDTQYF. CDR3 nucleotide sequence: TGTGCCATCAGTGAACCCCTAGGACTAGCGAGTAGCACAGATACGCAGTATTTT.